The next 2 T cell receptor beta chains were all read from a single sample in a study of CD8 T cells in ankylosing spondylitis. Study-wide findings and caveats: It appeared that ankylosing spondylitis blood was characterized by a TCR beta motif of eight highly homologous variants.

Their specific antigens are unknown. Each CDR3 protein gets one entry after TCRdb re-called the 5' RACE reads with MiXCR. This sample yields around 91,000 distinct CDR3 sequences, of which more than 8.5% are seen a single time; over 25% belongs to the top ten. Material: blood, either unsorted or a sorted T cell fraction (not recorded which). The receptor set was obtained from a male donor with ankylosing spondylitis.

The table lists this clonotype with many counts. This chain connects TRBV5-1 to TRBJ1-2; the D gene is possibly TRBD1 (5 bases). The germline V and J ends were trimmed by 0 bases and 8 bases, with 20 bases remaining between them. The germline V gene encodes CDR1 SGHRS and CDR2 YFSETQ. CDR3 length equals 16 residues. CDR3 in amino acids: CASSLVGGEGPIGYTF. Here the CDR3 DNA reads TGCGCCAGCAGCTTGGTGGGAGGCGAGGGGCCTATCGGCTACACCTTC. Filled out from reference TRBV5-1 and TRBJ1-2, the complete variable domain reads KAGVTQTPRYLIKTRGQQVTLSCSPISGHRSVSWYQQTPGQGLQFLFEYFSETQRNKGNFPGRFSGRQFSNSRSEMNVSTLELGDSALYLCASSLVGGEGPIGYTFGSGTRLTVV.

This clonotype was counted at least ten times. V usage is TRBV28 and J usage is TRBJ1-6; possible D gene TRBD1, 5 bases. CDR1 is MDHEN and CDR2 is SYDVKM in the germline V gene. Trimming left V 6 bases short and J 10 bases short, with 16 bases between. This CDR3 is 14 amino acids long. The CDR3 DNA sequence: TGTGCCAGCAGCCTCCAGATGTCAGGGTCACCCCTCCACTTT. Translating gives CASSLQMSGSPLHF.